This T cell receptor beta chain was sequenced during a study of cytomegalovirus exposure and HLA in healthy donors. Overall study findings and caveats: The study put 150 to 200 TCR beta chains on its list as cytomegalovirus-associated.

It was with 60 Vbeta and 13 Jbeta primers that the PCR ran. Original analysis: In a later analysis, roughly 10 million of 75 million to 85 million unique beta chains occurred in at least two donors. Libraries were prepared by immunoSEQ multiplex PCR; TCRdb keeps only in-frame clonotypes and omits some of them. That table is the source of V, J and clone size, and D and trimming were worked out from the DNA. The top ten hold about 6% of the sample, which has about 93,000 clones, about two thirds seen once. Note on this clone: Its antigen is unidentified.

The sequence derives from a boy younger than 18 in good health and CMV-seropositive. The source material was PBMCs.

Here the CDR3 DNA reads TGCGCCAGCAGCTTAACAGCCAATGAAGCTTTCTTT. As protein: CASSLTANEAFF. V gene TRBV5-1 combines with J gene TRBJ1-1, with D unresolved. CDR3 length equals 12 residues. V was shortened by 2 bases and J by 7 bases, with 9 bases between the two germline ends. Germline-derived CDR1 and CDR2 are SGHRS and YFSETQ.